Included here is one T cell receptor beta chain sequence, with context. Per the authors' pipeline: Using reference gene primer amplification, nucleated cell counts were estimated. Libraries were prepared by immunoSEQ multiplex PCR; TCRdb keeps only in-frame clonotypes and omits some of them. The V and J calls and clone size were taken over from that table, and D and trimming were inferred from the DNA. The sample carries 140,000 to 150,000 clones, around nine tenths recorded once. The data are from a study of blood T cell repertoires in COVID-19. In the study overall: Italy, Spain and the United States were the sources of the convalescent and acute COVID-19 samples. PBMCs, B-cell-depleted T cells, or T cells provided the cDNA or gDNA that made up the material.

Germline V gene sequence: CDR1 MDHEN, CDR2 SYDVKM. V lost 9 bases to trimming and J lost 2 bases; unmatched junction nucleotides: 8. This CDR3 is built from 16 residues. The sequence came from a woman aged 45 to 65 with acute or convalescent COVID-19. The chain links TRBV28 to TRBJ1-6, with 9 bases that match TRBD1. The sequenced sample was peripheral blood. CDR3 amino acids: CASTPQGAPYNSPLHF. DNA for the CDR3: TGTGCCAGTACCCCACAGGGGGCGCCCTATAATTCACCCCTCCACTTT.